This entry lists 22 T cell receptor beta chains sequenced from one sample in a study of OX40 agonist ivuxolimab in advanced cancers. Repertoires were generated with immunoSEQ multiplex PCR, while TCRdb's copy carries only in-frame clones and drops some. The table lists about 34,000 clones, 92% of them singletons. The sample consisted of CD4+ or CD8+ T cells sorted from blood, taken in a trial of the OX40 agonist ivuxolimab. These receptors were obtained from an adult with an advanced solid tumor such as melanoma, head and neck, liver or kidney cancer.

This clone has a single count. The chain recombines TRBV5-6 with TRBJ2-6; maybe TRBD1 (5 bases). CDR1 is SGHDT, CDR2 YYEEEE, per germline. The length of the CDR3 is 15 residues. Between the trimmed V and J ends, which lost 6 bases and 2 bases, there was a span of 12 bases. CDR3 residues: CASNPQGTGANVLTF. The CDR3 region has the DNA TGTGCCAGCAACCCCCAGGGAACTGGGGCCAACGTCCTGACTTTC.

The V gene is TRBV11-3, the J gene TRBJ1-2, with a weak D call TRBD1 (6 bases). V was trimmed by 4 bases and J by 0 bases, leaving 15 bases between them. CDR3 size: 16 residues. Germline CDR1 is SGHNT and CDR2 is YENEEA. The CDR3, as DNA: TGTGCCAGCAGCTCGGGGCCAGGGGTCCCTAACTATGGCTACACCTTC. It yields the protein CASSSGPGVPNYGYTF.

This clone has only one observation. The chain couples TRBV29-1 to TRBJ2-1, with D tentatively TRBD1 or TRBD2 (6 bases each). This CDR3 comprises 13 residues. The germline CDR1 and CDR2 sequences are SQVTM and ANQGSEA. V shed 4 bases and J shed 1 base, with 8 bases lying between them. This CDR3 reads CSVGGASYNEQFF. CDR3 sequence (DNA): TGCAGCGTTGGGGGGGCTTCCTACAATGAGCAGTTCTTC.

The CDR3, as DNA: TGTGCCAGCAGTGAACGTGGATTTGGGGGGGGAGAGCAGTACTTC. This translates into CASSERGFGGGEQYF. J is TRBJ2-7 and V is TRBV2, with 7 positions matching TRBD2. CDR3 length: 15 residues. V was pared by 2 bases and J by 7 bases, with 11 bases of the junction left unmatched. Per the germline V gene, CDR1 is SNHLY and CDR2 is FYNNEI. Full variable domain (rest looked up from reference TRBV2 and TRBJ2-7): EPEVTQTPSHQVTQMGQEVILRCVPISNHLYFYWYRQILGQKVEFLVSFYNNEISEKSEIFDDQFSVERPDGSNFTLKIRSTKLEDSAMYFCASSERGFGGGEQYFGPGTRLTVT.

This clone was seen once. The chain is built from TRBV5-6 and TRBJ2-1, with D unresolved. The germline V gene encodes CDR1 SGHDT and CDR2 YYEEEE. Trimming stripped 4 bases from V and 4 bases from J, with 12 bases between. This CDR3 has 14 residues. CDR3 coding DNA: TGTGCCAGCAGCCCGGTGGGCGTATACAATGAGCAGTTCTTC. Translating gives CASSPVGVYNEQFF.

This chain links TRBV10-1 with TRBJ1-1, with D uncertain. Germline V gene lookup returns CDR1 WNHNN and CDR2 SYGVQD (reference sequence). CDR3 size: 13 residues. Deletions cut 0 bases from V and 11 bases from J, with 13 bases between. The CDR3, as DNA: TGCGCCAGCAGTGAGTCGGGCACGGGGAAGGCTTTCTTT. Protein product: CASSESGTGKAFF.

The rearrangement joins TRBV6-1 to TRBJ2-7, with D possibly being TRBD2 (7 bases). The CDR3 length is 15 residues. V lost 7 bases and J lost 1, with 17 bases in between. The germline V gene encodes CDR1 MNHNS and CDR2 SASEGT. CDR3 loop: CASTSGGAGSYEQYF. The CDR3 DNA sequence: TGTGCCAGCACCTCGGGGGGCGCAGGGTCCTACGAGCAGTACTTC.

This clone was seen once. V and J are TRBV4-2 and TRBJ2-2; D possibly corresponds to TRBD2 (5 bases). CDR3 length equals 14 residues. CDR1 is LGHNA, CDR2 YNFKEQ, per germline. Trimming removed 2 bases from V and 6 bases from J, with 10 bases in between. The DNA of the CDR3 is TGTGCCAGCAGCCAATTACTAGATGCCGGGGAGCTGTTTTTT. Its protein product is CASSQLLDAGELFF.

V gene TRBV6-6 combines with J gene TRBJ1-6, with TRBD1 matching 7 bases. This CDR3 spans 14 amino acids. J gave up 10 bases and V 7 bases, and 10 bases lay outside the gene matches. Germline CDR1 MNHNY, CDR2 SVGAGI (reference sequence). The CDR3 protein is CASNRVTGSSPLHF. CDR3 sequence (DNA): TGTGCCAGCAATAGGGTGACAGGGTCCTCACCCCTCCACTTT.

CDR3 region: CASSQSWGTGNYEQYF. The CDR3 DNA sequence: TGCGCCAGCAGCCAATCTTGGGGGACAGGGAACTACGAGCAGTACTTC. The chain links TRBV4-1 to TRBJ2-7; 9 nucleotides align to TRBD1. V trimming: 2 bases; J trimming: 3 bases; junction bases outside the gene matches: 8. CDR3 size: 16 residues. Germline V lookup: CDR1 MGHRA, CDR2 YSYEKL.

CDR3 bases: TGTGCCAGCAGCTCACAGTTAAAGGACTACGAGCAGTACTTC. This codes for CASSSQLKDYEQYF. The chain has TRBV7-2 and TRBJ2-7; D gene uncertain. The CDR3 is made up of 14 amino acids. Germline CDR1 SGHTA, CDR2 FQGNSA. V lost 4 bases and J lost 3, with 13 bases in between. Drawing the rest from reference TRBV7-2 and TRBJ2-7, the complete variable domain is GAGVSQSPSNKVTEKGKDVELRCDPISGHTALYWYRQSLGQGLEFLIYFQGNSAPDKSGLPSDRFSAERTGGSVSTLTIQRTQQEDSAVYLCASSSQLKDYEQYFGPGTRLTVT.

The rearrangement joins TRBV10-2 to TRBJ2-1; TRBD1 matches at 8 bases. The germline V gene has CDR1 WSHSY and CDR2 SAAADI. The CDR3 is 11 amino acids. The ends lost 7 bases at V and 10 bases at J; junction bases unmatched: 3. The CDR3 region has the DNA TGCGCCAGCATTGGGGACAGGGAGCAGTTCTTC. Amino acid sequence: CASIGDREQFF.

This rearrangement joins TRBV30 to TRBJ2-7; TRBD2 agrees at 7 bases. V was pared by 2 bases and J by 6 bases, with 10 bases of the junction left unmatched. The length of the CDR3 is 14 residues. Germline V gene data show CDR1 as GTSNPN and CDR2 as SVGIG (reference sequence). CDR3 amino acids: CAWSNRGSGLEQYF. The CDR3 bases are TGTGCCTGGAGTAATCGCGGGAGCGGTCTCGAGCAGTACTTC.

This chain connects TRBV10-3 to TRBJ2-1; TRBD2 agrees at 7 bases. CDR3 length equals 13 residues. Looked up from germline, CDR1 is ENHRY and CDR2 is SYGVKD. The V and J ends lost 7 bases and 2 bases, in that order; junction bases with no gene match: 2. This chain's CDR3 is CAITAGPYNEQFF. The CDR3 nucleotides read TGTGCCATCACAGCGGGACCCTACAATGAGCAGTTCTTC.

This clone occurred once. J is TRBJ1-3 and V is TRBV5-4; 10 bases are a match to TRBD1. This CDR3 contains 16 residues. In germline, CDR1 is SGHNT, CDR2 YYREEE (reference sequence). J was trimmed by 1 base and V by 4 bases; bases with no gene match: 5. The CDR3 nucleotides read TGTGCCAGCAGCAAACCGGGACAGGGGTCTGGAAACACCATATATTTT. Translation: CASSKPGQGSGNTIYF.

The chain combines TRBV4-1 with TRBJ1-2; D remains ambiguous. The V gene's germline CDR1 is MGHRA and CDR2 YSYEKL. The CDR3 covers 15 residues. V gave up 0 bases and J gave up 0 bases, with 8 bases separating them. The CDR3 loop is CASSQDWTSNYGYTF. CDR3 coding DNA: TGCGCCAGCAGCCAAGATTGGACCTCTAACTATGGCTACACCTTC.

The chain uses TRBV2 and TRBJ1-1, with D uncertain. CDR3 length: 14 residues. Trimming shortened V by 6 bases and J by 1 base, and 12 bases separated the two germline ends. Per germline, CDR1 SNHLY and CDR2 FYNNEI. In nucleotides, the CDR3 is TGTGCCAGCAGCGGATCTCAGCAGAACACTGAAGCTTTCTTT. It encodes CASSGSQQNTEAFF.

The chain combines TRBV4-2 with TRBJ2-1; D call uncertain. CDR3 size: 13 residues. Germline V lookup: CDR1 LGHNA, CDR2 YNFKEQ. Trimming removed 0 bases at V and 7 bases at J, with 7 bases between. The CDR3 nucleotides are TGTGCCAGCAGCCAAGAAGGGCGTAATGAGCAGTTCTTC. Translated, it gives CASSQEGRNEQFF.

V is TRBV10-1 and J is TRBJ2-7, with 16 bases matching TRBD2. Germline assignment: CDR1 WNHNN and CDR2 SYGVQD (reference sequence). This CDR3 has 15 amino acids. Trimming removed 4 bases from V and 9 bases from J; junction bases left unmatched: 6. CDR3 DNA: TGCGCCAGCAGTGCCGGGACTAGCGGGAGGGCCGGGCAGTACTTC. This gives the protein CASSAGTSGRAGQYF.

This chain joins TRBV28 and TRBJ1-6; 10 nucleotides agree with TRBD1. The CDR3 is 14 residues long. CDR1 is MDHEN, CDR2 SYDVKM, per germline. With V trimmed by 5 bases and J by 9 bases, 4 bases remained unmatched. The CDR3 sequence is CASSGDRGVSPLHF. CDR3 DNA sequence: TGTGCCAGCAGTGGGGACAGGGGAGTTTCACCCCTCCACTTT.

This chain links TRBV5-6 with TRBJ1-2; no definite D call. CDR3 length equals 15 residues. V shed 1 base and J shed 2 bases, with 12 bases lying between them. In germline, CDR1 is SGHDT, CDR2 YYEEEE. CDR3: CASSLSTRWNYGYTF. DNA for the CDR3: TGTGCCAGCAGCTTGTCCACCAGGTGGAACTATGGCTACACCTTC.

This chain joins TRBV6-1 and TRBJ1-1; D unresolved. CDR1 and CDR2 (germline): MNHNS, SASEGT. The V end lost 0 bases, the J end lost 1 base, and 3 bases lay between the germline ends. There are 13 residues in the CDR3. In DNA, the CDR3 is TGTGCCAGCAGTGAAGCTACGAACACTGAAGCTTTCTTT. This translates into CASSEATNTEAFF.